Listed below are T cell receptor beta chains from one sample, sequenced in a study of blood T cell repertoires in COVID-19. Using immunoSEQ multiplex PCR, the repertoire was profiled, and TCRdb retains in-frame clones only, with some absent. Here the sample spans approximately 300,000 clones, around 82% being singletons. Sequenced material: peripheral blood. The receptor set was obtained from a person between 65 and 79 years old with COVID-19, enrolled during active disease. Each CDR3 is given with its conserved first and last residue. D genes are given only for firm matches. Clone sizes are given selectively: once, few, many, or a class where the clone is expanded.

D gene: .
V gene: TRBV7-9
clone size: .
J gene: TRBJ2-7
CDR3 DNA: TGTGCCAGCAGCTTTAGTTGGTACGAGCAGTACTTC
CDR3 protein: CASSFSWYEQYF

D gene: TRBD2
V gene: TRBV3-1/TRBV3-2
clone size: .
J gene: TRBJ2-5
CDR3 DNA: TGTGCCAGCAGCCCAACCGGGGGGGGCGAGACCCAGTACTTC
CDR3 protein: CASSPTGGGETQYF

D gene: .
V gene: TRBV19
clone size: .
J gene: TRBJ1-1
CDR3 DNA: TGTGCCAGTAGGGCCAGGCTGAACACTGAAGCTTTCTTT
CDR3 protein: CASRARLNTEAFF

D gene: .
V gene: TRBV2
clone size: once
J gene: TRBJ2-7
CDR3 DNA: TGTGCCAGCAGACTACCCGTCAGTGGGGCCGAGCAGTACTTC
CDR3 protein: CASRLPVSGAEQYF

D gene: TRBD1
V gene: TRBV18
clone size: .
J gene: TRBJ1-6
CDR3 DNA: TGTGCCAGCTCACTACGGTCAGGGGGGTCACCCCTCCACTTT
CDR3 protein: CASSLRSGGSPLHF

D gene: TRBD1
V gene: TRBV19
clone size: .
J gene: TRBJ2-7
CDR3 DNA: TGTGCCAGTAGTATATGGGACAGGGACGAGCAGTACTTC
CDR3 protein: CASSIWDRDEQYF

D gene: .
V gene: TRBV6-2/TRBV6-3
clone size: .
J gene: TRBJ2-5
CDR3 DNA: TGTGCCAGCAGTTTAGGGTGGGAGCGCGAAGAGACCCAGTACTTC
CDR3 protein: CASSLGWEREETQYF

D gene: TRBD2
V gene: TRBV2
clone size: .
J gene: TRBJ2-2
CDR3 DNA: TGTGCCAGCAGTGAAGAGGTTAGACTAGCGGGAGGAACCGGGGAGCTGTTTTTT
CDR3 protein: CASSEEVRLAGGTGELFF

D gene: .
V gene: TRBV6-1
clone size: .
J gene: TRBJ1-6
CDR3 DNA: TGTGCCAGCAGTGAAGCGTCACAGGGTAATAATTCACCCCTCCACTTT
CDR3 protein: CASSEASQGNNSPLHF

D gene: .
V gene: TRBV5-8
clone size: .
J gene: TRBJ1-3
CDR3 DNA: TGTGCCAGCAGCTTTTCAGGGACCATATATTTT
CDR3 protein: CASSFSGTIYF

D gene: TRBD1
V gene: TRBV6-4
clone size: .
J gene: TRBJ2-6
CDR3 DNA: TGTGCCAGCAGTGCACGGACAGGGATGCTTGGGGCCAACGTCCTGACTTTC
CDR3 protein: CASSARTGMLGANVLTF

D gene: .
V gene: TRBV7-2
clone size: few
J gene: TRBJ2-6
CDR3 DNA: TGTGCCAGCAGCTCCATCTCTGGGGCCAACGTCCTGACTTTC
CDR3 protein: CASSSISGANVLTF

D gene: .
V gene: TRBV7-2
clone size: few
J gene: TRBJ1-1
CDR3 DNA: TGTGCCAGCAGCTTCGGACACATTAACACTGAAGCTTTCTTT
CDR3 protein: CASSFGHINTEAFF

D gene: .
V gene: TRBV5-6
clone size: .
J gene: TRBJ2-5
CDR3 DNA: TGTGCCAGCAGCCAAGCTGATTTTGATTACCAAGAGACCCAGTACTTC
CDR3 protein: CASSQADFDYQETQYF

D gene: .
V gene: TRBV19
clone size: .
J gene: TRBJ1-4
CDR3 DNA: TGTGCCAGTAGCCCTATGACTGCAACTAATGAAAAACTGTTTTTT
CDR3 protein: CASSPMTATNEKLFF

D gene: .
V gene: TRBV24-1
clone size: .
J gene: TRBJ2-1
CDR3 DNA: TGTGCCACCAGTGGTTGGGGGGGGACAAGTATCAATGAGCAGTTCTTC
CDR3 protein: CATSGWGGTSINEQFF

D gene: TRBD1
V gene: TRBV28
clone size: .
J gene: TRBJ2-1
CDR3 DNA: TGTGCCAGCAGACCTTCCTTGCCCGACAGGGGGAAGTACAATGAGCAGTTCTTC
CDR3 protein: CASRPSLPDRGKYNEQFF

D gene: TRBD2
V gene: TRBV28
clone size: once
J gene: TRBJ2-7
CDR3 DNA: TGTGCCAGCAGTCCTGATCCTCGCGGGAGGGCCCCATGGTACTTC
CDR3 protein: CASSPDPRGRAPWYF

D gene: .
V gene: TRBV28
clone size: .
J gene: TRBJ2-7
CDR3 DNA: TGTGCCAGCAGCAATATCAATCGGGGGTACGAGCAGTACTTC
CDR3 protein: CASSNINRGYEQYF

D gene: TRBD1
V gene: TRBV7-9
clone size: .
J gene: TRBJ1-2
CDR3 DNA: TGTGCCAGCAGCTTAGGCTACGGACAGGAACACTATGGCTACACCTTC
CDR3 protein: CASSLGYGQEHYGYTF

D gene: .
V gene: TRBV7-7
clone size: .
J gene: TRBJ1-1
CDR3 DNA: TGTGCCAGCAGCTTGGACAGGAACACTGAAGCTTTCTTT
CDR3 protein: CASSLDRNTEAFF

D gene: .
V gene: TRBV28
clone size: .
J gene: TRBJ2-7
CDR3 DNA: TGTGCCACCCAGGGGTCTCTAGATTCCTACGAGCAGTACTTC
CDR3 protein: CATQGSLDSYEQYF

D gene: TRBD2
V gene: TRBV4-1
clone size: .
J gene: TRBJ2-3
CDR3 DNA: TGCGCCAGCAGCCAAGAGGAACGGAGGACTAGGGTGACAGATACGCAGTATTTT
CDR3 protein: CASSQEERRTRVTDTQYF

D gene: TRBD1
V gene: TRBV29-1
clone size: .
J gene: TRBJ2-7
CDR3 DNA: TGCAGCGTTTGGACCTTCGGGGACAGGGGCCACGAGCAGTACTTC
CDR3 protein: CSVWTFGDRGHEQYF

D gene: .
V gene: TRBV6-6
clone size: .
J gene: TRBJ1-6
CDR3 DNA: TGTGCCAGCAGTTCTACAGGCAATTCACCCCTCCACTTT
CDR3 protein: CASSSTGNSPLHF

D gene: TRBD1
V gene: TRBV3-1/TRBV3-2
clone size: .
J gene: TRBJ1-6
CDR3 DNA: TGTGCCAGCAGCCAAAAGGGACAGGGTAATTCACCCCTCCACTTT
CDR3 protein: CASSQKGQGNSPLHF

D gene: TRBD1
V gene: TRBV19
clone size: .
J gene: TRBJ1-5
CDR3 DNA: TGTGCCAGTAGTTCCCGGGACAGGGGCAATCAGCCCCAGCATTTT
CDR3 protein: CASSSRDRGNQPQHF

D gene: .
V gene: TRBV7-8
clone size: few
J gene: TRBJ2-7
CDR3 DNA: TGTGCCAGCAGCTCCAGGGAGGGGTCGGGGGCCTTTTACGAGCAGTACTTC
CDR3 protein: CASSSREGSGAFYEQYF

D gene: TRBD1
V gene: TRBV19
clone size: .
J gene: TRBJ2-2
CDR3 DNA: TGTGCCACTCCGAGGGGGACAGGGGGTTTCGACCGTGACACCGGGGAGCTGTTTTTT
CDR3 protein: CATPRGTGGFDRDTGELFF

D gene: TRBD1
V gene: TRBV4-3
clone size: .
J gene: TRBJ1-3
CDR3 DNA: TGCGCCAGCAGCCACGGATCACAGGGGGCCCAGCGGAACACCATATATTTT
CDR3 protein: CASSHGSQGAQRNTIYF

D gene: TRBD1
V gene: TRBV7-2
clone size: .
J gene: TRBJ1-6
CDR3 DNA: TGTGCCAGCAGCTCAAGACAGGGGGCGCTGTTGGATTCACCCCTCCACTTT
CDR3 protein: CASSSRQGALLDSPLHF

D gene: TRBD2
V gene: TRBV6-5
clone size: once
J gene: TRBJ2-1
CDR3 DNA: TGTGCCAGCAGGGGACTAGCGGTGTACAATGAGCAGTTCTTC
CDR3 protein: CASRGLAVYNEQFF

D gene: TRBD1
V gene: TRBV29-1
clone size: once
J gene: TRBJ1-4
CDR3 DNA: TGCAGCGCCGGACAGGGCGGTGGAAAACTGTTTTTT
CDR3 protein: CSAGQGGGKLFF

D gene: .
V gene: TRBV5-8
clone size: .
J gene: TRBJ2-7
CDR3 DNA: TGTGCCAGCAGCTTGGCCTTCTACGAGCAGTACTTC
CDR3 protein: CASSLAFYEQYF

D gene: .
V gene: TRBV11-2
clone size: .
J gene: TRBJ2-4
CDR3 DNA: TGTGCCAGCAGCTCGAGGCAAGGGGACATTCAGTACTTC
CDR3 protein: CASSSRQGDIQYF

D gene: TRBD1
V gene: TRBV7-9
clone size: once
J gene: TRBJ1-2
CDR3 DNA: TGTGCCAGCAGCCTGGGACAGGGGGCTGGCTACACCTTC
CDR3 protein: CASSLGQGAGYTF

D gene: TRBD1
V gene: TRBV5-1
clone size: once
J gene: TRBJ2-7
CDR3 DNA: TGCGCCAGCAGCTCCTCGACAGGGTCCAACGAGCAGTACTTC
CDR3 protein: CASSSSTGSNEQYF

D gene: TRBD2
V gene: TRBV19
clone size: .
J gene: TRBJ2-1
CDR3 DNA: TGTGCCAGTAGTACCCACTCTAGCGGGACCTACAATGAGCAGTTCTTC
CDR3 protein: CASSTHSSGTYNEQFF

D gene: .
V gene: TRBV5-4
clone size: .
J gene: TRBJ2-3
CDR3 DNA: TGTGCCAGCAGCTTGGCCGGTGTATCAATCACAGATACGCAGTATTTT
CDR3 protein: CASSLAGVSITDTQYF

D gene: TRBD2
V gene: TRBV7-3
clone size: few
J gene: TRBJ2-5
CDR3 DNA: TGTGCCAGCAGCTTAACGTTTGAAGGTAGCGGGTCGCGTGGGGAGACCCAGTACTTC
CDR3 protein: CASSLTFEGSGSRGETQYF

D gene: TRBD1
V gene: TRBV7-9
clone size: .
J gene: TRBJ2-1
CDR3 DNA: TGTGCCAGCAGCTACGGACAGGGGGAAAACGATGAGCAGTTCTTC
CDR3 protein: CASSYGQGENDEQFF

D gene: TRBD2
V gene: TRBV12-5
clone size: .
J gene: TRBJ2-1
CDR3 DNA: TGTGCTAGTGGTCTCATGTTGGGGGCTAGCGGGATATACAATGAGCAGTTCTTC
CDR3 protein: CASGLMLGASGIYNEQFF

D gene: .
V gene: TRBV15
clone size: .
J gene: TRBJ1-5
CDR3 DNA: TGTGCCACCAGCAGAGGGGCGGGGATGGGCAATCAGCCCCAGCATTTT
CDR3 protein: CATSRGAGMGNQPQHF

D gene: .
V gene: TRBV12-5
clone size: .
J gene: TRBJ1-1
CDR3 DNA: TGTGCTAGCTCGTCCCAGCGGGACACCTCAGCTTTCTTT
CDR3 protein: CASSSQRDTSAFF

D gene: TRBD2
V gene: TRBV11-3
clone size: once
J gene: TRBJ2-7
CDR3 DNA: TGTGCCAGCAGCTTAGGAGGAGCCGGGACTAGCGGGATCTACGAGCAGTACTTC
CDR3 protein: CASSLGGAGTSGIYEQYF

D gene: .
V gene: TRBV7-2
clone size: .
J gene: TRBJ2-5
CDR3 DNA: TGTGCCAGCAGCTTTAGGGGGGGGACAGAGACCCAGTACTTC
CDR3 protein: CASSFRGGTETQYF

D gene: TRBD1
V gene: TRBV3-1/TRBV3-2
clone size: .
J gene: TRBJ2-3
CDR3 DNA: TGTGCCAGCAGCCGTATGCGACAGGGGTTAACAGATACGCAGTATTTT
CDR3 protein: CASSRMRQGLTDTQYF

D gene: .
V gene: TRBV28
clone size: .
J gene: TRBJ1-2
CDR3 DNA: TGTGCCAGCAGTTTCGGGGGCTATGGCTACACCTTC
CDR3 protein: CASSFGGYGYTF

D gene: TRBD2
V gene: TRBV6-6
clone size: .
J gene: TRBJ2-5
CDR3 DNA: TGTGCCAGCAGTCACGGAGCTAGCGGGCCAATGAACCAAGAGACCCAGTACTTC
CDR3 protein: CASSHGASGPMNQETQYF

D gene: .
V gene: TRBV4-1
clone size: .
J gene: TRBJ2-7
CDR3 DNA: TGCGCCAGCAGCCAAGATCCGCAGGATTACGAGCAGTACTTC
CDR3 protein: CASSQDPQDYEQYF

D gene: TRBD2
V gene: TRBV7-8
clone size: .
J gene: TRBJ2-1
CDR3 DNA: TGTGCCAGCAGCTTACCAACCCCCGGGACTAGCGGCTACAATGAGCAGTTCTTC
CDR3 protein: CASSLPTPGTSGYNEQFF

D gene: TRBD2
V gene: TRBV30
clone size: .
J gene: TRBJ2-1
CDR3 DNA: TGTGCCTGGAGTCTCACTAGCGGCAATGAGCAGTTCTTC
CDR3 protein: CAWSLTSGNEQFF

D gene: TRBD1
V gene: TRBV7-9
clone size: .
J gene: TRBJ1-6
CDR3 DNA: TGTGCCAGCAGCGACGGGACAGGGCATTATTCACCCCTCCACTTT
CDR3 protein: CASSDGTGHYSPLHF

D gene: .
V gene: TRBV2
clone size: few
J gene: TRBJ1-1
CDR3 DNA: TGTGCCAGCAAGGGGTTGACGGCTGAAGCTTTCTTT
CDR3 protein: CASKGLTAEAFF

D gene: TRBD2
V gene: TRBV28
clone size: many
J gene: TRBJ2-7
CDR3 DNA: TGTGCCAGCAGTTTCATTGGACTAGTCTCCGAGCAGTACTTC
CDR3 protein: CASSFIGLVSEQYF